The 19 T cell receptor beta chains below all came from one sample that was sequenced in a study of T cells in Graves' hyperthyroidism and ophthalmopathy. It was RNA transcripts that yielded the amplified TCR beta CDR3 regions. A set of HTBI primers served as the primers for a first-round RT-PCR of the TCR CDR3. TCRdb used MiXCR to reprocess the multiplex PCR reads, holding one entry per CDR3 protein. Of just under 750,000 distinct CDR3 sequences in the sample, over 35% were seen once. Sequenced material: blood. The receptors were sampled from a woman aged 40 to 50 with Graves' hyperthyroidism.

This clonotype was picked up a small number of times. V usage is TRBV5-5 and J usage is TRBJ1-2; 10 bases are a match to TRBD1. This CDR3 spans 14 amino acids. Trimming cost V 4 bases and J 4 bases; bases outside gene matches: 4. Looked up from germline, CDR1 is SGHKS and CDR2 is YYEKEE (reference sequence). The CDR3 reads CASSTTGGFYGYTF. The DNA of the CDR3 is TGTGCCAGCAGCACGACAGGGGGCTTCTATGGCTACACCTTC.

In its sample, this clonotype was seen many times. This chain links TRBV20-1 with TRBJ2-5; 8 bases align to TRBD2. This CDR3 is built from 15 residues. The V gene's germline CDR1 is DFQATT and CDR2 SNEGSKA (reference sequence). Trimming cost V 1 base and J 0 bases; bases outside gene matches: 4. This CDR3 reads CSARAGGQDQETQYF. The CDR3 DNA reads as TGCAGTGCTAGAGCGGGGGGGCAGGACCAAGAGACCCAGTACTTC.

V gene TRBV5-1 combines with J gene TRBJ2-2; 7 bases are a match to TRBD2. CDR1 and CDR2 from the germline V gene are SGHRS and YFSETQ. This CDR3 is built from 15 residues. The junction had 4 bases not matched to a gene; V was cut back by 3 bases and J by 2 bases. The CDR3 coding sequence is TGCGCCAGCAGCTATGGCGGGGGAAACACCGGGGAGCTGTTTTTT. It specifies CASSYGGGNTGELFF.

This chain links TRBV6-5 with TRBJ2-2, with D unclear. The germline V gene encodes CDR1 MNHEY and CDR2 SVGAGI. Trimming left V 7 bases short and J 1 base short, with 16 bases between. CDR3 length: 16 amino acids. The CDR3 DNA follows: TGTGCCAGCACCGCCCTTGGATTCCTGAACACCGGGGAGCTGTTTTTT. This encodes CASTALGFLNTGELFF.

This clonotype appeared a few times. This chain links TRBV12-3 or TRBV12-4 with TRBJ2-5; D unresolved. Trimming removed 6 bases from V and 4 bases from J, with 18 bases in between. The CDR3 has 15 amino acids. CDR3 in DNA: TGTGCCAGCAGCCAACCGGGCCTCAGAGGAGAGACCCAGTACTTC. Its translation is CASSQPGLRGETQYF.

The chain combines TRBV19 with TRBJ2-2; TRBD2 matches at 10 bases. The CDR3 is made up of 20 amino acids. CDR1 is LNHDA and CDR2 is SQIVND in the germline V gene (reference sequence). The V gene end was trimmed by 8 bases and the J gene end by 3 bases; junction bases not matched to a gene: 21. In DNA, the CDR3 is TGTGCCAGTGGCGCCCCGAGCAGGCTAGCGGGAGAGTTTTACACCGGGGAGCTGTTTTTT. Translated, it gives CASGAPSRLAGEFYTGELFF.

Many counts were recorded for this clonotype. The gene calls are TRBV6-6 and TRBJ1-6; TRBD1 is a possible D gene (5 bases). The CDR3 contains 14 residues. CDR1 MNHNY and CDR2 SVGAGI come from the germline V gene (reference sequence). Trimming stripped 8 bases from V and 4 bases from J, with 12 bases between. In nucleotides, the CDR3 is TGTGCCAGCTGCCCCAGGGCTTATAATTCACCCCTCCACTTT. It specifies CASCPRAYNSPLHF.

The CDR3 protein is CATSRQDGNSPLHF. The CDR3 coding sequence is TGTGCCACCAGCAGACAGGACGGAAATTCACCCCTCCACTTT. This rearrangement joins TRBV15 to TRBJ1-6; D is ambiguous. Germline CDR1 reads LNHNV; CDR2 reads YYDKDF (reference sequence). Trimming stripped 2 bases from V and 7 bases from J, with 9 bases between. The CDR3 runs to 14 residues.

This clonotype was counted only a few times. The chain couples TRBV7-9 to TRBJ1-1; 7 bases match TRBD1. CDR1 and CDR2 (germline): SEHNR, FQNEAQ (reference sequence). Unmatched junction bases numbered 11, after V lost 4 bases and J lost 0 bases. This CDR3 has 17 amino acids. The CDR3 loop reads CASSSWDSFYLNTEAFF. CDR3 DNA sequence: TGTGCCAGCAGCTCCTGGGACAGCTTCTATTTGAACACTGAAGCTTTCTTT.

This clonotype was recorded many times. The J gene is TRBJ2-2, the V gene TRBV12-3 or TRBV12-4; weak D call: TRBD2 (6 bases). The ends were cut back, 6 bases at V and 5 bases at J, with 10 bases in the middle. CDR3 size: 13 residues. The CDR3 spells CASRPGGTGELFF. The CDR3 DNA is TGTGCCAGCAGGCCTGGGGGGACCGGGGAGCTGTTTTTT.

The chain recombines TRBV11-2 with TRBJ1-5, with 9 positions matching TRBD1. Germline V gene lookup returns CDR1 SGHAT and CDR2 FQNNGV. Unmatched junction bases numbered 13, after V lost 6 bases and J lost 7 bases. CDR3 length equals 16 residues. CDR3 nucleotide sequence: TGTGCCAGCAGTTTCCCGGGACAGGGAATTGGGCAGCCCCAGCATTTT. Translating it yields CASSFPGQGIGQPQHF.

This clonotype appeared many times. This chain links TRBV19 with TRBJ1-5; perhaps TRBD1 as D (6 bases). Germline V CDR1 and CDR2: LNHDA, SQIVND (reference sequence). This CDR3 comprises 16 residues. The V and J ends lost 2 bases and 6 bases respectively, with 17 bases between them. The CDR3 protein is CASSIISDRWGQPQHF. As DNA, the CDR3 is TGTGCCAGTAGTATAATCTCTGACAGGTGGGGTCAGCCCCAGCATTTT.

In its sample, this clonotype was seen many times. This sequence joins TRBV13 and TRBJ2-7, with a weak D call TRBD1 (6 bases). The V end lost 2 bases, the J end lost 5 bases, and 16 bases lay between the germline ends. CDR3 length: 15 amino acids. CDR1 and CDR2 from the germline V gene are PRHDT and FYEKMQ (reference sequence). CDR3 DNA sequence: TGTGCCAGCAGCTTAAGGGGGACGGAGGTCCACGAGCAGTACTTC. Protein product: CASSLRGTEVHEQYF.

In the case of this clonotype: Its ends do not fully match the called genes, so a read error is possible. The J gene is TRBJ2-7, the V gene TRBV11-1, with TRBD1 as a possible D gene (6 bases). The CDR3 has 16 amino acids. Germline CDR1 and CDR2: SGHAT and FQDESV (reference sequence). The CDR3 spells CASSRDTRGSSYEQCF. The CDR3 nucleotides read TGTGCCAGCAGCCGGGACACAAGGGGGAGCTCCTACGAGCAGTGCTTC.

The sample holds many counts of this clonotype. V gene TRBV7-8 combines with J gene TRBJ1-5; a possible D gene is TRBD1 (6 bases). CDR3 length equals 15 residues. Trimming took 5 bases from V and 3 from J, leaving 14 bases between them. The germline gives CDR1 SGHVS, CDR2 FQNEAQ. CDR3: CASSQTGPFNQPQHF. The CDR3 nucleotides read TGTGCCAGCAGCCAGACAGGCCCGTTCAATCAGCCCCAGCATTTT.

Written as DNA, the CDR3 is TGTGCCAGCAGCTTGGGGGGACAGACCGCCCAGTACTTC. This sequence encodes CASSLGGQTAQYF. The V and J genes are TRBV5-4 and TRBJ2-7; 7 bases are a match to TRBD1. The CDR3 spans 13 residues. Germline V gives CDR1 SGHNT, CDR2 YYREEE (reference sequence). Losses at the gene ends were 0 bases for V and 10 bases for J; bases not matched to a gene: 7. Filled out from reference TRBV5-4 and TRBJ2-7, the complete variable domain reads ETGVTQSPTHLIKTRGQQVTLRCSSQSGHNTVSWYQQALGQGPQFIFQYYREEENGRGNFPPRFSGLQFPNYSSELNVNALELDDSALYLCASSLGGQTAQYFGPGTRLTVT.

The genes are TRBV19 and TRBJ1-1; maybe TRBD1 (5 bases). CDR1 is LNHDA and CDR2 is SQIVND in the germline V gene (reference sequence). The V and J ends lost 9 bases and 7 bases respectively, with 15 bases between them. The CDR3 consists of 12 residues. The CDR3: CASVSGGNEAFF. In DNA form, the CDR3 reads TGTGCCAGCGTAAGCGGGGGAAATGAAGCTTTCTTT.

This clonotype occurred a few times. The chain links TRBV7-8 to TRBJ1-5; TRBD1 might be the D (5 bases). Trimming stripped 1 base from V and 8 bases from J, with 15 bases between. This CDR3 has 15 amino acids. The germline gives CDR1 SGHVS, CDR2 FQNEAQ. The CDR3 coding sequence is TGTGCCAGCAGCTTAGGGGGGTATTCAATTAAGCCCCAGCATTTT. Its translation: CASSLGGYSIKPQHF.

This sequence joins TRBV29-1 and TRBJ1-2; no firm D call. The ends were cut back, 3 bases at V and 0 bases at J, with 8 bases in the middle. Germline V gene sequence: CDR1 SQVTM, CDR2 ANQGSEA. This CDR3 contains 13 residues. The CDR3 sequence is CSVDSRANYGYTF. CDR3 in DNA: TGCAGCGTTGACAGTCGAGCTAACTATGGCTACACCTTC.